This T cell receptor (beta chain) was sequenced during a study of T cell responses to AZD1222 COVID-19 vaccine. Study-wide points: Of spike-specific TCRs, nearly half reportedly target regions left unmutated in variants. Spike-wide vaccine-associated CD4 TCRs dominated at 160-218 and 743-854. Every sample of the repertoires postdated the peak T cell response. Clonal diversity was possibly underestimated; the donors were predominantly white British and more often female.

The V gene's germline CDR1 is MDHEN and CDR2 SYDVKM. V dropped 5 bases and J dropped 7 bases, with 18 bases sitting between them. This CDR3 is 14 amino acids long. TCRdb keeps only in-frame clones here, not all; method: immunoSEQ multiplex PCR. This table holds some 150,000 clones, about nine tenths found once. With regard to this clone: Antigen specificity is unknown.

This TCR came from an adult in good health. This chain connects TRBV28 to TRBJ2-7, with D possibly matching TRBD2 (5 bases). The sequencing used peripheral blood, collected on day 0 of AZD1222 vaccination. The chain's CDR3 is CASSQPLSPGEQYF. The CDR3 nucleotides are TGTGCCAGCAGTCAACCCCTTAGCCCGGGGGAGCAGTACTTC.